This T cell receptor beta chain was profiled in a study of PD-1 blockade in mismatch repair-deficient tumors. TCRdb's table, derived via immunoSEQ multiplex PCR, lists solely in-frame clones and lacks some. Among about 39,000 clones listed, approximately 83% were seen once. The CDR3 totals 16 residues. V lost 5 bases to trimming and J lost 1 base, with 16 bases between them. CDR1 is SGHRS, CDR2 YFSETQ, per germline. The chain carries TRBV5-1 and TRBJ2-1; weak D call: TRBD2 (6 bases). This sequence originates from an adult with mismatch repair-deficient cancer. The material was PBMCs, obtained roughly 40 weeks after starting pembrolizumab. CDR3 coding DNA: TGCGCCAGCAGTCCAGGGCGGAGCGGGTCCTACAATGAGCAGTTCTTC. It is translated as CASSPGRSGSYNEQFF. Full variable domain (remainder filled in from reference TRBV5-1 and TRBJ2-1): KAGVTQTPRYLIKTRGQQVTLSCSPISGHRSVSWYQQTPGQGLQFLFEYFSETQRNKGNFPGRFSGRQFSNSRSEMNVSTLELGDSALYLCASSPGRSGSYNEQFFGPGTRLTVL.